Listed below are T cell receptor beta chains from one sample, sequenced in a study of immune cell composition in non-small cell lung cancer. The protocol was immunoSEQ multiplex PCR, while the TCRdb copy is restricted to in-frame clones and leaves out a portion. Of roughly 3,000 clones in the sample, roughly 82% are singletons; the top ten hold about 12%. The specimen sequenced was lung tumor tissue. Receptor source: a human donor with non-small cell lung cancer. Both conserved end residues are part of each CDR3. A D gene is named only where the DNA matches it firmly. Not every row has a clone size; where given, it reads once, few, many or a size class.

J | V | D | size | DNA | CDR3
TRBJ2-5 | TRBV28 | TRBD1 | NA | TGTGCCAGCAGTTGGGGGACAGGGCAAGAGACCCAGTACTTC | CASSWGTGQETQYF
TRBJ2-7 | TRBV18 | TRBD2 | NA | TGTGCCAGCTCATCTTTAGCGGGAGAGTACGAGCAGTACTTC | CASSSLAGEYEQYF
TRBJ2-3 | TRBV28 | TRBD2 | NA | TGTGCCAGCAGTTTAGGTAGCGGGAGGGCAGATACGCAGTATTTT | CASSLGSGRADTQYF
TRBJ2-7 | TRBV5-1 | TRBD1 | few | TGCGCCAGCAGCCCCGGACAGGGGGCGATCACCTACGAGCAGTACTTC | CASSPGQGAITYEQYF
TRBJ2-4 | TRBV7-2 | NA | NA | TGTGCCAGCAGCCCCGTGGCGGGCAAAAACATTCAGTACTTC | CASSPVAGKNIQYF
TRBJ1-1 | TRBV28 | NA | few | TGTGCCAGCAAGGTTTCAGGGGCGAGGGCTGAAGCTTTCTTT | CASKVSGARAEAFF
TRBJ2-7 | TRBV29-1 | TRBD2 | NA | TGCAGCGTTGCCGGACTAGCGGGAGGGCATTACTTC | CSVAGLAGGHYF
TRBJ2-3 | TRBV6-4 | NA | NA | TGTGCCAGCAGAGAATCAGGGCCAACAGATACGCAGTATTTT | CASRESGPTDTQYF
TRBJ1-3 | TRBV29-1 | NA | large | TGCAGCGTCTTACAGTCTGGAAACACCATATATTTT | CSVLQSGNTIYF
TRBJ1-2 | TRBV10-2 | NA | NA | TGCGCCAGCATTGCCGGGAACAACTATGGCTACACCTTC | CASIAGNNYGYTF
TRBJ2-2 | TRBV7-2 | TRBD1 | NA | TGTGCCAGCAGCTACAGGGGGCGTAATGCCGGGGAGCTGTTTTTT | CASSYRGRNAGELFF
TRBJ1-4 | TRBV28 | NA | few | TGTGCCAGCAGCCCGGGGGCAACTAATGAAAAACTGTTTTTT | CASSPGATNEKLFF
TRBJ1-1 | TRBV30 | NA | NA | TGTGCCTGGACTGGGAGGGATACGGCTTTCTTT | CAWTGRDTAFF
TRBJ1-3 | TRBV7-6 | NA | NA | TGTGCCAGCAGCTTAGCCAGGGCTGGAAACACCATATATTTT | CASSLARAGNTIYF
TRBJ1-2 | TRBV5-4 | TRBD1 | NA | TGTGCCACCGGACAGGGGGCCGATGGCTACACCTTC | CATGQGADGYTF
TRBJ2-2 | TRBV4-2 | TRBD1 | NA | TGTGCCAGCAGCCAAGAACAGGGGGTTCGGACCGGGGAGCTGTTTTTT | CASSQEQGVRTGELFF
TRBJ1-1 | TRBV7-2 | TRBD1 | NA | TGTGCCAGCAGCTTAGTTGGACAGGGGATTCCTGAAGCTTTCTTT | CASSLVGQGIPEAFF
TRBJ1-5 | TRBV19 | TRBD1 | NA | TGTGCCAGTAGCGGCCGGGACAGGAGCAATCAGCCCCAGCATTTT | CASSGRDRSNQPQHF
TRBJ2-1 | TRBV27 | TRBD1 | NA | TGTGCCAGCAGTGCCGACGACAGGGCGAAGGAGTTCTTC | CASSADDRAKEFF
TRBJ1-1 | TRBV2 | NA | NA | TGTGCCAGCAGTGTCAGGGAATTGGACACTGAAGCTTTCTTT | CASSVRELDTEAFF